Below, 17 T cell receptor beta chains from the same sample are listed, as sequenced in a study of T cells expressing NK-cell markers. TCRdb derives one entry per CDR3 protein from the 5' RACE reads, leaving out DNA. The repertoire table contains some 460,000 distinct CDR3 sequences. Input material: blood T cells: a sorted CD56 or NKG2C T cell subset, CD4+ or CD8+ T cells, or bulk PBMC T cells (not recorded which). The receptors were gathered from a woman aged 45-65 years in good health.

The rearrangement uses TRBV12-3 or TRBV12-4 and TRBJ2-1; TCRdb calls TRBD2, which cannot be checked without DNA. The CDR3 consists of 15 residues. CDR3 residues: CASTLFQGSYNEQFF.

The rearrangement links TRBV20-1 to TRBJ1-2; checking the TCRdb D call of TRBD1 is not possible without DNA. Germline CDR1 is DFQATT and CDR2 is SNEGSKA (reference sequence). The CDR3 is made up of 15 amino acids. CDR3 protein: CSAMTGADTNYGYTF.

The chain has TRBV21-1 and TRBJ2-1; TCRdb's D call of TRBD2 is untestable without DNA. TRBV21-1 is flagged as a pseudogene. The CDR3 sequence is 17 residues long. The CDR3 is CANTTLQGREGWDEQFF.

This chain links TRBV24-1 with TRBJ2-1; TCRdb designates TRBD1, a call that cannot be tested without DNA. The CDR3 is made up of 13 amino acids. From germline, CDR1 is KGHDR and CDR2 SFDVKD. The CDR3 loop is CATSDDRSGEQFF.

The chain couples TRBV11-2 to TRBJ1-1. The CDR3 runs 14 residues. The germline V gene has CDR1 SGHAT and CDR2 FQNNGV. CDR3 amino acids: CASSLVEANTEAFF.

V gene TRBV19 combines with J gene TRBJ2-1. The CDR3 loop spans 17 amino acids. Germline CDR1 and CDR2: LNHDA and SQIVND (reference sequence). CDR3 region: CASSITWGGPSYNEQFF.

The genes are TRBV5-1 and TRBJ2-2; there is no DNA to check the TCRdb D call of TRBD1. This CDR3 is 17 amino acids long. CDR1 and CDR2 from the germline V gene are SGHRS and YFSETQ. This CDR3 reads CASSPGVGHRTAGELFF.

The CDR3 protein is CASSDDQGLSDEQFF. V usage is TRBV25-1 and J usage is TRBJ2-1; TCRdb selects TRBD2, and the lack of DNA leaves this call unchecked. CDR3 size: 15 residues. The germline CDR1 and CDR2 sequences are MGHDK and SYGVNS. The complete variable domain, with remaining parts taken from reference TRBV25-1 and TRBJ2-1, reads EADIYQTPRYLVIGTGKKITLECSQTMGHDKMYWYQQDPGMELHLIHYSYGVNSTEKGDLSSESTVSRIRTEHFPLTLESARPSHTSQYLCASSDDQGLSDEQFFGPGTRLTVL.

V and J are TRBV29-1 and TRBJ1-2; without DNA, the TCRdb call of TRBD1 cannot be checked. The V gene's germline CDR1 is SQVTM and CDR2 ANQGSEA. The CDR3 loop spans 11 amino acids. The CDR3 reads CSVGGGAGYTF.

The chain couples TRBV3-1 to TRBJ2-3. Per the germline V gene, CDR1 is LGHDT and CDR2 is YNNKEL (reference sequence). The CDR3 has 15 amino acids. This chain's CDR3 is CASSQGIQSTDTQYF.

V usage is TRBV5-1 and J usage is TRBJ2-1; the TRBD1 assignment by TCRdb is unverifiable without DNA. Germline CDR1 and CDR2: SGHRS and YFSETQ. The CDR3 runs 15 residues. The CDR3 protein is CASRPTGFSNHEQFF.

The chain's CDR3 is CASSPRGTYQSSYNEQFF. V gene TRBV7-8 combines with J gene TRBJ2-1; TCRdb's D call of TRBD2 is untestable without DNA. The germline V gene encodes CDR1 SGHVS and CDR2 FQNEAQ. The CDR3 contains 18 residues.

This rearrangement joins TRBV5-4 to TRBJ2-3; TCRdb lists TRBD2, though no DNA is available to test this call. The germline V gene encodes CDR1 SGHNT and CDR2 YYREEE (reference sequence). This CDR3 has 15 residues. The CDR3 loop is CASSFLLGGTDTQYF.

The chain links TRBV11-3 to TRBJ2-7; TCRdb's D call, TRBD2, is unchecked because there is no DNA. CDR1 and CDR2 from the germline V gene are SGHNT and YENEEA. The CDR3 is 16 residues long. CDR3 residues: CASSLGGGRGVYEQYF. Full variable domain (missing parts from reference TRBV11-3 and TRBJ2-7): EAGVVQSPRYKIIEKKQPVAFWCNPISGHNTLYWYLQNLGQGPELLIRYENEEAVDDSQLPKDRFSAERLKGVDSTLKIQPAELGDSAVYLCASSLGGGRGVYEQYFGPGTRLTVT.

The genes are TRBV3-1 and TRBJ2-2; TCRdb returns TRBD1, unconfirmable since there is no DNA. The CDR3 contains 14 residues. Germline lookup yields CDR1 LGHDT and CDR2 YNNKEL (reference sequence). CDR3 region: CASSQQGNTGELFF.

The CDR3 here is CASSQSYTGNQPQHF. This chain uses TRBV16 with TRBJ1-5. The CDR3 totals 15 residues. Per the germline V gene, CDR1 is KGHSY and CDR2 is FQNENV. The full variable domain, rest sourced from reference TRBV16 and TRBJ1-5, is GEEVAQTPKHLVRGEGQKAKLYCAPIKGHSYVFWYQQVLKNEFKFLISFQNENVFDETGMPKERFSAKCLPNSPCSLEIQATKLEDSAVYFCASSQSYTGNQPQHFGDGTRLSIL.

The chain joins TRBV12-3 or TRBV12-4 to TRBJ1-5; TCRdb's D call, TRBD1, is unchecked because there is no DNA. The CDR3 contains 16 residues. The chain's CDR3 is CASSPRSLYSNQPQHF.